These 3 T cell receptor beta chains share one sample of origin, sequenced in a study of blood T cell repertoires in COVID-19. Clones were sequenced by immunoSEQ multiplex PCR, and TCRdb holds only the in-frame ones, with some missing. The sample has fewer than 150,000 clones, 85% seen once. Material for sequencing was peripheral blood. Receptors were obtained from a human donor in a cohort sampled during active COVID-19.

The chain uses TRBV6-1 and TRBJ2-3, with 8 nucleotides matching TRBD1. The length of the CDR3 is 16 residues. The J segment lost 6 bases and the V segment lost 4 bases, leaving 12 bases of the junction unmatched. Germline CDR1 reads MNHNS; CDR2 reads SASEGT. The CDR3 DNA follows: TGTGCCAGCAGTGCCGAGGACAGGGAATGGGCTGATACGCAGTATTTT. Its protein product is CASSAEDREWADTQYF.

J is TRBJ2-5 and V is TRBV11-1; 9 nucleotides match TRBD1. From germline, CDR1 is SGHAT and CDR2 FQDESV (reference sequence). V was pared by 6 bases and J by 6 bases, with 5 bases of the junction left unmatched. The CDR3 contains 13 residues. For the CDR3, the DNA is TGTGCCAGCAGAAAGACAGGGGGGCAGACCCAGTACTTC. Protein: CASRKTGGQTQYF.

The chain is built from TRBV19 and TRBJ2-2, with D unresolved. The CDR3 length is 17 residues. The germline V gene has CDR1 LNHDA and CDR2 SQIVND (reference sequence). The V end was cut by 0 bases, the J end by 6 bases, with 17 bases between. CDR3 amino acids: CASSIETLIPLAGELFF. The DNA for the CDR3 is TGTGCCAGTAGTATAGAGACTTTAATCCCCCTGGCCGGGGAGCTGTTTTTT.